The 27 T cell receptor beta chains reported below all come from one sample, sequenced in a study of T cell repertoires in cytomegalovirus infection. Antigens for these TCRs are unknown. Each CDR3 protein gets one entry after TCRdb re-called the reads with MiXCR. The sample lists some 500,000 distinct CDR3 sequences; roughly 34% were seen once. This material consisted of cultured PBMCs, taken from culture after CMV antigen stimulation. These receptors were collected from a human donor in good health (CMV status not recorded). Some clones in this sample may be carry-over from other donors' samples.

In its sample, this clonotype was seen a few times. The V and J genes are TRBV3-1 and TRBJ1-2, with D unclear. The CDR3 has 13 amino acids. Germline CDR1 reads LGHDT; CDR2 reads YNNKEL (reference sequence). The ends were cut back, 2 bases at V and 8 bases at J, with 12 bases in the middle. The CDR3 protein is CASSQQERRGYTF. The CDR3 DNA sequence: TGTGCCAGCAGCCAACAGGAACGCCGGGGCTACACCTTC.

This clonotype was detected a few times. The J gene is TRBJ2-7, the V gene TRBV7-4, with 9 bases identical to TRBD1. The CDR3 totals 16 residues. V trimming: 5 bases; J trimming: 2 bases; junction bases outside the gene matches: 10. Germline CDR1 SGHVT, CDR2 SQSDAQ. The CDR3 nucleotides are TGTGCCAGCAGCCCAGGTACAGGGGGCGCGACCTACGAGCAGTACGTC. Protein product: CASSPGTGGATYEQYV.

The chain uses TRBV7-8 and TRBJ2-1; 8 bases fit TRBD2. This CDR3 is built from 18 residues. The ends lost 5 bases at V and 8 bases at J; junction bases unmatched: 20. Germline CDR1 SGHVS, CDR2 FQNEAQ. For the CDR3, the DNA is TGTGCCAGCAGCCCCCTGTGGGGAGGTACCGGGACTAGTTATGAGCAGTTCTTC. This codes for CASSPLWGGTGTSYEQFF.

This clonotype has more than one count but fewer than ten. The DNA of the CDR3 is TGTGCCAGCAGCCAGCTCGCGGGAGGGGACACCGGGGAGCTGTTTTTT. Protein product: CASSQLAGGDTGELFF. The chain joins TRBV7-2 to TRBJ2-2; 9 bases align to TRBD2. The germline V gene encodes CDR1 SGHTA and CDR2 FQGNSA. The CDR3 is 16 amino acids. With 5 bases clipped from V and 3 bases from J, the junction kept 7 bases outside the gene matches.

Here the CDR3 reads CASSPGQTSYEQYV. CDR3 sequence (DNA): TGCGCCAGCAGCCCCGGACAGACTTCCTACGAGCAGTACGTC. The chain has TRBV5-1 and TRBJ2-7, with D tentatively TRBD1 (6 bases). CDR3 size: 14 residues. V was cut by 4 bases and J by 1 base, with 12 bases left in between. The germline gives CDR1 SGHRS, CDR2 YFSETQ.

This clonotype came up once. This chain connects TRBV4-1 to TRBJ2-1, with 10 bases aligning to TRBD2. Germline V CDR1 and CDR2: MGHRA, YSYEKL. The V segment lost 3 bases and the J segment 4 bases; nucleotides outside the gene matches: 3. The CDR3 is made up of 15 amino acids. The CDR3 nucleotides read TGCGCCAGCAGCCAGGAGCGGGAGGGATACAATGAGCAGTTCTTC. Translation: CASSQEREGYNEQFF.

V is TRBV4-3 and J is TRBJ1-1, with D unresolved. The CDR3 length is 13 residues. Germline lookup yields CDR1 LGHNA and CDR2 YSLEER. V was shortened by 1 base and J by 8 bases, with 11 bases between the two germline ends. This chain's CDR3 is CASSQGHGVEAFF. CDR3 nucleotides: TGCGCCAGCAGCCAAGGCCACGGGGTCGAAGCTTTCTTT.

V gene TRBV4-1 combines with J gene TRBJ1-2, with D maybe TRBD1 (6 bases). The V and J ends lost 0 bases and 7 bases respectively, with 12 bases between them. The CDR3 has 14 amino acids. Per the germline V gene, CDR1 is MGHRA and CDR2 is YSYEKL. CDR3 bases: TGCGCCAGCAGCCAAGAGGGAACAGGGCCTGGCTACACCTTC. As protein: CASSQEGTGPGYTF.

This clonotype was detected ten times or more. The chain carries TRBV7-2 and TRBJ2-2; the match to TRBD2 covers 9 bases. The CDR3 spans 17 residues. Germline V gene sequence: CDR1 SGHTA, CDR2 FQGNSA. V lost 5 bases, J lost 4 bases, and 11 bases stayed unmatched. The CDR3 region has the DNA TGTGCCAGCAGCCACACCGGCAGCGGGAGGAGCACCGGGGAGCTGTTTTTT. Amino acid sequence: CASSHTGSGRSTGELFF. The complete variable domain, with remaining parts taken from reference TRBV7-2 and TRBJ2-2, reads GAGVSQSPSNKVTEKGKDVELRCDPISGHTALYWYRQSLGQGLEFLIYFQGNSAPDKSGLPSDRFSAERTGGSVSTLTIQRTQQEDSAVYLCASSHTGSGRSTGELFFGEGSRLTVL.

This clonotype was observed a handful of times. The chain combines TRBV7-9 with TRBJ1-1, with a weak D call TRBD1 (5 bases). Germline V CDR1 and CDR2: SEHNR, FQNEAQ (reference sequence). Deletions cut 7 bases from V and 11 bases from J, with 17 bases between. The CDR3 runs to 12 residues. CDR3 sequence reads: CASTSGGLKAFF. The DNA for the CDR3 is TGTGCCAGCACCTCGGGGGGATTGAAGGCTTTCTTT.

Only a few counts were recorded for this clonotype. V gene TRBV7-2 combines with J gene TRBJ1-2; a possible D gene is TRBD1 (6 bases). Germline V gives CDR1 SGHTA, CDR2 FQGNSA. Trimming removed 1 base from V and 5 bases from J, with 11 bases in between. This CDR3 is built from 14 residues. CDR3 in DNA: TGTGCCAGCAGCTTAGGGACAGAACCTTATGGCTACACCTTC. It yields the protein CASSLGTEPYGYTF.

This chain connects TRBV4-1 to TRBJ2-6; D gene unclear. Trimming shortened V by 4 bases and J by 0 bases, and 7 bases separated the two germline ends. There are 15 residues in the CDR3. CDR1 MGHRA and CDR2 YSYEKL come from the germline V gene. CDR3 residues: CASSLTYSGANVLTF. Written as DNA, the CDR3 is TGCGCCAGCAGCCTAACTTACTCTGGGGCCAACGTCCTGACTTTC.

This clonotype was observed once. This rearrangement joins TRBV6-2 or TRBV6-3 to TRBJ1-2, with D perhaps TRBD1 (5 bases). This CDR3 has 17 amino acids. Trimming took 2 bases from V and 7 from J, leaving 23 bases between them. Germline lookup yields CDR1 MNHEY and CDR2 SVGEGT. For the CDR3, the DNA is TGTGCCAGCAGTTACCGGGGAGGGGCACTGAGCCTTTTTGGCTACACCTTC. The encoded protein is CASSYRGGALSLFGYTF.

This clonotype was seen a handful of times. This chain connects TRBV7-2 to TRBJ2-7; D is uncertain. Trimming cost V 1 base and J 3 bases, with 7 bases left between them. Germline CDR1 and CDR2: SGHTA and FQGNSA. The CDR3 is 13 amino acids. CDR3 protein: CASSLVPYYEQYV. The CDR3 nucleotides are TGTGCCAGCAGCTTAGTTCCGTACTACGAGCAGTACGTC.

This clonotype was seen a few times. The chain has TRBV7-2 and TRBJ2-2; 12 bases map to TRBD1. The V segment lost 9 bases and the J segment 5 bases; nucleotides outside the gene matches: 7. Germline CDR1 reads SGHTA; CDR2 reads FQGNSA. This CDR3 contains 15 residues. In DNA form, the CDR3 reads TGTGCCAGAGACGGGACAGGGGGCAGGACCGGGGAGCTGTTTTTT. Protein product: CARDGTGGRTGELFF.

This chain links TRBV5-1 with TRBJ1-4; 8 bases fit TRBD1. Germline lookup yields CDR1 SGHRS and CDR2 YFSETQ. With 8 bases clipped from V and 3 bases from J, the junction kept 12 bases outside the gene matches. The CDR3 has 16 amino acids. The CDR3 loop is CASRGQGATPNEKLFF. In nucleotides, the CDR3 is TGCGCCAGTAGAGGCCAGGGGGCTACACCTAATGAAAAACTGTTTTTT.

The sample holds a few counts of this clonotype. CDR3 bases: TGTGCCAGCAGTCTCTTAGCGGGAGGGCCGACGGGAGAGCAGTTCTTC. Translating gives CASSLLAGGPTGEQFF. The V gene is TRBV27, the J gene TRBJ2-1; 11 nucleotides agree with TRBD2. The length of the CDR3 is 16 residues. Trimming cost V 5 bases and J 10 bases; bases outside gene matches: 13. The V gene's germline CDR1 is MNHEY and CDR2 SMNVEV (reference sequence).

The chain has TRBV2 and TRBJ2-7, with D perhaps matching TRBD2 (6 bases). The germline V gene has CDR1 SNHLY and CDR2 FYNNEI. The germline V and J ends were trimmed by 11 bases and 4 bases, with 15 bases remaining between them. This CDR3 region has 12 residues. CDR3 residues: CAAGLDRYEQYF. In DNA, the CDR3 is TGTGCCGCGGGGCTAGATCGGTACGAGCAGTACTTC.

In this sample, this clonotype turned up a few times. The chain joins TRBV6-1 to TRBJ1-4; D gene unclear. The CDR3 has 15 amino acids. Germline CDR1 MNHNS, CDR2 SASEGT. V shed 6 bases and J shed 5 bases, with 16 bases lying between them. CDR3 DNA: TGTGCCAGCAGGACTACCCCGGGAGAGAATGAAAAACTGTTTTTT. Protein: CASRTTPGENEKLFF.

This clonotype was found many times. This chain links TRBV6-1 with TRBJ1-1; D call uncertain. CDR1 and CDR2 from the germline V gene are MNHNS and SASEGT. This CDR3 contains 11 residues. With 5 bases removed from V and 10 bases from J, the gap between germline ends came to 11 bases. CDR3 protein: CASSTTPGAFF. The CDR3 nucleotides are TGTGCCAGCAGTACTACCCCAGGAGCTTTCTTT.

The V gene is TRBV7-2, the J gene TRBJ1-1, with D perhaps matching TRBD1 (5 bases). The V end lost 0 bases, the J end lost 1 base, and 9 bases lay between the germline ends. The V gene's germline CDR1 is SGHTA and CDR2 FQGNSA. CDR3 length: 15 amino acids. CDR3 in amino acids: CASSLAAQGNTEAFF. CDR3 coding DNA: TGTGCCAGCAGCTTAGCGGCCCAGGGGAACACTGAAGCTTTCTTT.

The gene calls are TRBV29-1 and TRBJ2-1, with 7 bases that match TRBD1. V shed 4 bases and J 8 bases; nucleotides not matched to a gene: 11. The length of the CDR3 is 14 residues. Germline V gene lookup returns CDR1 SQVTM and CDR2 ANQGSEA. The CDR3: CSVVGQGVGDEQFF. CDR3 coding DNA: TGCAGCGTTGTAGGGCAGGGGGTAGGTGATGAGCAGTTCTTC.

The J gene is TRBJ2-1, the V gene TRBV7-6; the match to TRBD2 covers 10 bases. From germline, CDR1 is SGHVS and CDR2 FNYEAQ. After removal of 0 bases from V and 5 bases from J, the junction contained 10 bases not matched to a gene. The length of the CDR3 is 18 residues. CDR3 sequence: CASSLAGTSARSHNEQFF. The CDR3 nucleotides are TGTGCCAGCAGCTTAGCCGGGACTAGCGCTCGATCACACAATGAGCAGTTCTTC.

The gene calls are TRBV20-1 and TRBJ2-3, with D tentatively TRBD1 or TRBD2 (7 bases each). V was cut by 6 bases and J by 5 bases, with 18 bases left in between. Germline V gene data show CDR1 as DFQATT and CDR2 as SNEGSKA (reference sequence). The CDR3 sequence is 14 residues long. CDR3 amino acids: CSANQGGRIDTQYF. CDR3 in DNA: TGCAGTGCAAACCAGGGGGGGCGAATAGATACGCAGTATTTT.

The J gene is TRBJ1-6, the V gene TRBV4-2, with D possibly matching TRBD1 (5 bases). The CDR3 covers 15 residues. V dropped 1 base and J dropped 10 bases, with 14 bases sitting between them. Looked up from germline, CDR1 is LGHNA and CDR2 is YNFKEQ. This chain's CDR3 is CASSQGSRVESPLHF. The CDR3 nucleotides are TGTGCCAGCAGCCAAGGATCCAGGGTAGAATCACCCCTCCACTTT.

The genes are TRBV6-2 or TRBV6-3 and TRBJ2-1, with 7 bases matching TRBD1. Germline V gene sequence: CDR1 MNHEY, CDR2 SVGEGT. Losses at the gene ends were 5 bases for V and 12 bases for J; bases not matched to a gene: 13. This CDR3 is built from 14 residues. This CDR3 is CASSGATGSVAQFF. The CDR3, as DNA: TGTGCCAGCAGTGGAGCGACAGGGAGTGTTGCGCAGTTCTTC.

This chain joins TRBV4-1 and TRBJ1-5; D is ambiguous. Looked up from germline, CDR1 is MGHRA and CDR2 is YSYEKL. Trimming took off 0 bases at V and 4 bases at J, with 7 bases between the two ends. This CDR3 has 14 residues. CDR3 sequence: CASSQDWLNQPQHF. CDR3 DNA sequence: TGCGCCAGCAGCCAAGATTGGCTTAATCAGCCCCAGCATTTT.